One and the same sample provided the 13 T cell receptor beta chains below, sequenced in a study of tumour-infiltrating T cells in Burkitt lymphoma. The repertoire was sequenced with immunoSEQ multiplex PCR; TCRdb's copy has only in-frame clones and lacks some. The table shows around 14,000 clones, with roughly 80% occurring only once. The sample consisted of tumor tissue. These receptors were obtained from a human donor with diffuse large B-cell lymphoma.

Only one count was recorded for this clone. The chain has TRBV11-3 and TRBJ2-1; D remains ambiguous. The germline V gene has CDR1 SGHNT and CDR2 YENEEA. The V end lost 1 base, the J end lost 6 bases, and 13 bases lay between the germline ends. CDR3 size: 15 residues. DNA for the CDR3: TGTGCCAGCAGCTTAGCTGGCCACAACCGCAATGAGCAGTTCTTC. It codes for CASSLAGHNRNEQFF.

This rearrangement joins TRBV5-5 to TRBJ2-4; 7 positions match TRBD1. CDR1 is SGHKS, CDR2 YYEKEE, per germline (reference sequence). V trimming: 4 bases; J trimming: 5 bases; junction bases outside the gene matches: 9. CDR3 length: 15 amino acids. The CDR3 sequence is CASSPLGTAENIQYF. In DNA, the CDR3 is TGTGCCAGCAGCCCCCTTGGGACAGCTGAAAACATTCAGTACTTC.

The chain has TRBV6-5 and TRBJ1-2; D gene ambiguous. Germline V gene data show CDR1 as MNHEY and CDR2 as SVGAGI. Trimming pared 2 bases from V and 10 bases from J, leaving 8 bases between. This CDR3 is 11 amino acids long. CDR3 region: CASSYGPDYTF. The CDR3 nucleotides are TGTGCCAGCAGTTACGGGCCCGACTACACCTTC.

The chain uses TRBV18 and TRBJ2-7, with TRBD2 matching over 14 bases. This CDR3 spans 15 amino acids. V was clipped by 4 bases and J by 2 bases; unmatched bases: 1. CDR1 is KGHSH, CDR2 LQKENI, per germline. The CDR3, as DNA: TGTGCCAGCTCACAGGGACTAGCGGGGGCCTACGAGCAGTACGTC. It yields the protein CASSQGLAGAYEQYV.

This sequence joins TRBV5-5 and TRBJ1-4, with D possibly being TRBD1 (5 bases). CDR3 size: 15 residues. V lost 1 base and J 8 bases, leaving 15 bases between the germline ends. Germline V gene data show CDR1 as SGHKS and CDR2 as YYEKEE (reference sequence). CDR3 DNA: TGTGCCAGCAGCTTGCCAGGGCCCTTGGAGGAAAAACTGTTTTTT. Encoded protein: CASSLPGPLEEKLFF.

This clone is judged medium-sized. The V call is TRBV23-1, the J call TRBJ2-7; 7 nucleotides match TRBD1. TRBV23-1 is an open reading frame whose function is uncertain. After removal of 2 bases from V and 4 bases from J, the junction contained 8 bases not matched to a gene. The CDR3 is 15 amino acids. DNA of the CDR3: TGCGCCAGCAGTCAACCGGACAGGAGTGAATACGAGCAGTACGTC. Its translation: CASSQPDRSEYEQYV.

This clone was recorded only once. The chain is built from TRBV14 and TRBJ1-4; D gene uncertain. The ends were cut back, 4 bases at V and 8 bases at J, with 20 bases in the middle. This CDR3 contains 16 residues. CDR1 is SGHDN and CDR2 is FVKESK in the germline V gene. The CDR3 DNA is TGTGCCAGCAGCCGAACGGGAGACGAAAGGAGGGAAAAACTGTTTTTT. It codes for CASSRTGDERREKLFF.

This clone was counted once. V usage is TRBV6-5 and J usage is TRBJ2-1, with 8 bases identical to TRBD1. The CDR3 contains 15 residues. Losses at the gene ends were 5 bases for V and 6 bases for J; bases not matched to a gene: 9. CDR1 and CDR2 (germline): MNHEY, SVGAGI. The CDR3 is CASSQTGEASNEQFF. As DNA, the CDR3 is TGTGCCAGCAGTCAGACAGGGGAGGCCTCCAATGAGCAGTTCTTC.

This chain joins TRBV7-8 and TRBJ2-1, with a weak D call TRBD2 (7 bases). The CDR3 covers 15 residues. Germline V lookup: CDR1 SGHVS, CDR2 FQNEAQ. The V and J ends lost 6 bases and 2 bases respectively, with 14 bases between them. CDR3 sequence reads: CASSQGGGTYNEQFF. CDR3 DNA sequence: TGTGCCAGCAGTCAAGGGGGGGGCACCTACAATGAGCAGTTCTTC.

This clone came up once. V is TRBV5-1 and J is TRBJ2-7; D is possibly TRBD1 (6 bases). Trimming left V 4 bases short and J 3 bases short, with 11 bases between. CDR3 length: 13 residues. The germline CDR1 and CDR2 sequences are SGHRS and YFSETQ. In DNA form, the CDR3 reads TGCGCCAGCAGCCCGGACAGAGACTACGAGCAGTACTTC. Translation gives CASSPDRDYEQYF.

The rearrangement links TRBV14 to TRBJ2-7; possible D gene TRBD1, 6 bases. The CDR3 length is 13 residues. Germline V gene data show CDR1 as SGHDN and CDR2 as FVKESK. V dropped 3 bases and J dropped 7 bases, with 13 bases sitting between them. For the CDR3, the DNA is TGTGCCAGCAGCCAGCAGGGGCTACTGGAGCAGTACGTC. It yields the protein CASSQQGLLEQYV.

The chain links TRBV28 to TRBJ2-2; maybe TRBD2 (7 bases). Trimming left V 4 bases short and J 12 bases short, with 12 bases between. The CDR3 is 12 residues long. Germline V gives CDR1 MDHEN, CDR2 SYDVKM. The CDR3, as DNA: TGTGCCAGCAGTTGGGGGGGCGGTAAGCTGTTTTTT. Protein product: CASSWGGGKLFF.

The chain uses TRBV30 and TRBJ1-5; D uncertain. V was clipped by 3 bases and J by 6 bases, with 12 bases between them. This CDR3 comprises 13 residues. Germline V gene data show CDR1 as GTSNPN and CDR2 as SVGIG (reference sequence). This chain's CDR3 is CAWRNELSQPQHF. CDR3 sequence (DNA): TGTGCCTGGAGGAATGAGCTATCTCAGCCCCAGCATTTT.